This TCR beta chain came from a study of blood T cell repertoires in COVID-19. Study overall: Samples taken during acute and convalescent COVID-19 were collected in the United States, Italy and Spain. PBMCs, B-cell-depleted T cells, or T cells were the source of the cDNA or gDNA that made up the material.

Germline V gene sequence: CDR1 LNHDA, CDR2 SQIVND (reference sequence). The CDR3 sequence is 15 residues long. V lost 7 bases, J lost 2 bases, and 7 bases stayed unmatched. This clone was counted only a few times. Original data processing: Estimated nucleated cell counts came from reference gene primer amplification. Profiled with immunoSEQ multiplex PCR; TCRdb holds only in-frame clones, not every one. That table gives V, J and clone size, and the DNA gave D and trimming. The sample shows fewer than 90,000 clones, about 89% of them seen only once. This receptor was obtained from a man between 45 and 60 years old with active or convalescent COVID-19. What was sequenced was peripheral blood. V and J are TRBV19 and TRBJ2-3; 9 bases fit TRBD1. CDR3 in DNA: TGTGCCAGTAAGGGTACAGGGGGCTTCACAGATACGCAGTATTTT. It specifies CASKGTGGFTDTQYF.